The next 26 T cell receptor beta chains were all read from a single sample in a study of cytomegalovirus exposure and HLA in healthy donors. PCR employed 60 Vbeta and 13 Jbeta primers. TCRdb's table, derived via immunoSEQ multiplex PCR, lists solely in-frame clones and lacks some. The repertoire holds tens of thousands of clones, with over 75% as singletons. The sequencing input was PBMCs. The receptor source for this set is a male donor in good health and CMV-seronegative.

The chain links TRBV6-1 to TRBJ2-5, with 9 bases that match TRBD1. Germline V lookup: CDR1 MNHNS, CDR2 SASEGT. The V segment lost 2 bases and the J segment 3 bases; nucleotides outside the gene matches: 7. The CDR3 contains 16 residues. The CDR3 sequence: CASSERTGAKKETQYF. The DNA of the CDR3 is TGTGCCAGCAGTGAAAGGACAGGGGCGAAAAAAGAGACCCAGTACTTC.

The V call is TRBV2, the J call TRBJ1-1, with 9 bases matching TRBD1. The germline gives CDR1 SNHLY, CDR2 FYNNEI. The junction had 10 bases not matched to a gene; V was cut back by 5 bases and J by 6 bases. This CDR3 is 15 amino acids long. In nucleotides, the CDR3 is TGTGCCAGCAGTTCACAGGGGGCTGGTGATTCTGAAGCTTTCTTT. Translating gives CASSSQGAGDSEAFF.

This rearrangement joins TRBV11-3 to TRBJ2-5, with 8 bases aligning to TRBD1. CDR3 size: 15 residues. The germline CDR1 and CDR2 sequences are SGHNT and YENEEA. J was trimmed by 5 bases and V by 1 base; bases with no gene match: 6. In DNA form, the CDR3 reads TGTGCCAGCAGCTTAGGAGGACAGGGAGAGGAGACCCAGTACTTC. Translating gives CASSLGGQGEETQYF.

The chain employs TRBV19 and TRBJ2-2, with TRBD2 matching 8 bases. The CDR3 has 16 residues. CDR1 is LNHDA and CDR2 is SQIVND in the germline V gene (reference sequence). Germline trimming cut 5 bases from V and 10 bases from J; bases unmatched to any gene: 15. CDR3 in DNA: TGTGCCAGTAGTTTTACCTTTGGCGGGGGGAAGTTGGAGCTGTTTTTT. Its translation: CASSFTFGGGKLELFF.

The chain employs TRBV4-3 and TRBJ2-7; 10 bases agree with TRBD1. Germline loops: CDR1 LGHNA, CDR2 YSLEER. With 0 bases clipped from V and 5 bases from J, the junction kept 7 bases outside the gene matches. The CDR3 has 16 residues. The CDR3 region is CASSQDLGQGGNEQYF. The CDR3 nucleotides are TGCGCCAGCAGCCAAGATCTAGGACAGGGGGGAAACGAGCAGTACTTC.

The chain employs TRBV19 and TRBJ1-6; TRBD1 agrees at 9 bases. The junction had 12 bases not matched to a gene; V was cut back by 5 bases and J by 7 bases. The CDR3 runs to 17 residues. Germline V gives CDR1 LNHDA, CDR2 SQIVND (reference sequence). CDR3 amino acids: CASSFRTGASLNSPLHF. CDR3 sequence (DNA): TGTGCCAGTAGTTTTCGGACAGGGGCCAGTTTAAATTCACCCCTCCACTTT.

This clone was seen only once. The chain employs TRBV7-3 and TRBJ1-2, with D tentatively TRBD1 (5 bases). The germline V gene has CDR1 SGHTA and CDR2 FQGTGA. V lost 4 bases to trimming and J lost 8 bases, with 20 bases between them. The CDR3 contains 15 residues. This CDR3 is CASSSTGGDEGGYTF. DNA of the CDR3: TGTGCCAGCAGCTCTACTGGAGGGGACGAGGGCGGCTACACCTTC.

The chain uses TRBV12-5 and TRBJ1-5, with 8 bases fitting TRBD1. The CDR3 totals 18 residues. Germline trimming cut 2 bases from V and 3 bases from J; bases unmatched to any gene: 12. Per germline, CDR1 LGHNT and CDR2 FRNRAP. For the CDR3, the DNA is TGTGCTAGTGGTTTGCTCTATTCCGGGACAGGCAACAATCAGCCCCAGCATTTT. It encodes CASGLLYSGTGNNQPQHF.

The chain uses TRBV9 and TRBJ2-1, with 13 bases fitting TRBD2. CDR1 SGDLS and CDR2 YYNGEE come from the germline V gene. V was pared by 0 bases and J by 3 bases, with 0 bases of the junction left unmatched. The CDR3 has 16 amino acids. The CDR3 coding sequence is TGTGCCAGCAGCGTAGGGACTAGCGGGGGCTACAATGAGCAGTTCTTC. Its protein product is CASSVGTSGGYNEQFF.

The J gene is TRBJ1-2, the V gene TRBV9; TRBD1 matches at 7 bases. The V segment lost 5 bases and the J segment 6 bases; nucleotides outside the gene matches: 7. This CDR3 is 13 amino acids long. CDR1 and CDR2 (germline): SGDLS, YYNGEE. The CDR3 sequence is CASRKTGTNGYTF. CDR3 DNA sequence: TGTGCCAGCAGGAAGACAGGGACGAATGGCTACACCTTC.

The chain links TRBV27 to TRBJ1-2; 10 nucleotides match TRBD1. CDR1 is MNHEY and CDR2 is SMNVEV in the germline V gene (reference sequence). V dropped 4 bases and J dropped 8; count of bases not matched to a gene: 4. CDR3 length: 13 residues. CDR3 sequence reads: CASSWGQGTGYTF. The CDR3 DNA follows: TGTGCCAGCAGTTGGGGACAGGGGACCGGCTACACCTTC.

This rearrangement joins TRBV6-5 to TRBJ1-2; D remains unclear. The CDR3 length is 13 residues. The V and J ends lost 1 base and 2 bases respectively, with 5 bases between them. In germline, CDR1 is MNHEY, CDR2 SVGAGI. In DNA, the CDR3 is TGTGCCAGCAGTTACTACGAGAACTATGGCTACACCTTC. Translating gives CASSYYENYGYTF.

The gene calls are TRBV25-1 and TRBJ1-5; 8 positions agree with TRBD1. V dropped 5 bases and J dropped 3; count of bases not matched to a gene: 6. The CDR3 contains 15 residues. Germline V gene sequence: CDR1 MGHDK, CDR2 SYGVNS. CDR3 bases: TGTGCCAGCAGTTCGACAGGGGCAATCAATCAGCCCCAGCATTTT. Its translation is CASSSTGAINQPQHF.

V usage is TRBV6-1 and J usage is TRBJ2-2; TRBD1 aligns across 7 bases. The V gene end was trimmed by 7 bases and the J gene end by 2 bases; junction bases not matched to a gene: 7. The germline CDR1 and CDR2 sequences are MNHNS and SASEGT. The CDR3 consists of 15 residues. The chain's CDR3 is CASNVHRGNTGELFF. CDR3 DNA: TGTGCCAGCAATGTCCACAGGGGTAACACCGGGGAGCTGTTTTTT.

In DNA form, the CDR3 reads TGTGCCAGCAGCCCCAGGATGAGGGACACCGGGGAGCTGTTTTTT. Amino acids: CASSPRMRDTGELFF. This rearrangement joins TRBV13 to TRBJ2-2, with D tentatively TRBD2 (5 bases). V gave up 5 bases and J gave up 3 bases, with 13 bases separating them. Germline V gene lookup returns CDR1 PRHDT and CDR2 FYEKMQ (reference sequence). This CDR3 has 15 amino acids.

The chain uses TRBV4-3 and TRBJ2-3; a weak D match, TRBD2 (5 bases). CDR3 length: 14 amino acids. Trimming left V 1 base short and J 5 bases short, with 10 bases between. Germline CDR1 is LGHNA and CDR2 is YSLEER. CDR3 sequence: CASSQVGRGDTQYF. CDR3 coding DNA: TGCGCCAGCAGCCAAGTCGGACGGGGAGATACGCAGTATTTT.

The V and J genes are TRBV5-1 and TRBJ2-2; D might be TRBD1 (8 bases). CDR1 SGHRS and CDR2 YFSETQ come from the germline V gene. The CDR3 runs 15 residues. V gave up 0 bases and J gave up 5 bases, with 11 bases separating them. The CDR3, as DNA: TGCGCCAGCAGCTTGGAACAGGGGGGGACCGGGGAGCTGTTTTTT. Translation: CASSLEQGGTGELFF.

V and J are TRBV19 and TRBJ1-1, with a tentative D call TRBD1 (6 bases). The CDR3 runs to 13 residues. The V end lost 5 bases, the J end lost 5 bases, and 12 bases lay between the germline ends. In germline, CDR1 is LNHDA, CDR2 SQIVND (reference sequence). DNA of the CDR3: TGTGCCAGTAGTCTTACAGGGAAGACTGAAGCTTTCTTT. Its protein is CASSLTGKTEAFF.

J is TRBJ1-1 and V is TRBV5-1, with 9 bases lining up with TRBD1. This CDR3 spans 17 amino acids. Germline CDR1 is SGHRS and CDR2 is YFSETQ. Losses at the gene ends were 4 bases for V and 0 bases for J; bases not matched to a gene: 10. The CDR3 sequence is CASSPPPGQGLNTEAFF. DNA for the CDR3: TGCGCCAGCAGCCCACCACCGGGACAGGGACTGAACACTGAAGCTTTCTTT.

The rearrangement links TRBV4-1 to TRBJ1-3; D is ambiguous. V was clipped by 0 bases and J by 0 bases, with 18 bases between them. There are 19 residues in the CDR3. Germline V gene data show CDR1 as MGHRA and CDR2 as YSYEKL. The CDR3 protein is CASSQDLSMQRSSGNTIYF. The CDR3 DNA is TGCGCCAGCAGCCAAGATTTGTCGATGCAGAGGTCCTCTGGAAACACCATATATTTT.

Turning to this clone: Other DNA sequences in this specimen translate into the identical CDR3. The CDR3 nucleotides are TGTGCCAGCAGTGAAATAGGAGGAAACAGGGGGGATGGCTACACCTTC. It codes for CASSEIGGNRGDGYTF. The chain links TRBV6-1 to TRBJ1-2; 8 bases match TRBD1. The CDR3 covers 16 residues. V was pared by 2 bases and J by 6 bases, with 11 bases of the junction left unmatched. Germline CDR1 and CDR2: MNHNS and SASEGT.

V gene TRBV6-6 combines with J gene TRBJ2-3, with unresolved D. The CDR3 covers 16 residues. V was clipped by 6 bases and J by 2 bases, with 18 bases between them. Per the germline V gene, CDR1 is MNHNY and CDR2 is SVGAGI (reference sequence). The DNA for the CDR3 is TGTGCCAGCAGGCCTCACTTAGGATGGGCCACAGATACGCAGTATTTT. This gives the protein CASRPHLGWATDTQYF.

The rearrangement uses TRBV6-1 and TRBJ1-2; D call uncertain. This CDR3 spans 13 amino acids. V gave up 5 bases and J gave up 0 bases, with 7 bases separating them. The germline V gene has CDR1 MNHNS and CDR2 SASEGT. The chain's CDR3 is CASSLTSNYGYTF. CDR3 DNA: TGTGCCAGCAGTCTCACATCTAACTATGGCTACACCTTC.

This sequence joins TRBV27 and TRBJ2-3, with 10 positions matching TRBD1. Germline-derived CDR1 and CDR2 are MNHEY and SMNVEV (reference sequence). V was clipped by 1 base and J by 4 bases; unmatched bases: 5. This CDR3 has 16 amino acids. This CDR3 reads CASSLLLGQGADTQYF. The CDR3 nucleotides are TGTGCCAGCAGTTTATTGCTAGGACAGGGGGCAGATACGCAGTATTTT.

The rearrangement links TRBV5-4 to TRBJ2-3; D is ambiguous. CDR1 and CDR2 from the germline V gene are SGHNT and YYREEE (reference sequence). V shed 4 bases and J shed 5 bases, with 8 bases lying between them. The CDR3 covers 12 residues. CDR3 sequence (DNA): TGTGCCAGCAGCCCAACCGGAGATACGCAGTATTTT. It specifies CASSPTGDTQYF.

V usage is TRBV6-5 and J usage is TRBJ2-5; D may be TRBD2 (7 bases). V lost 1 base and J lost 5, with 17 bases in between. The CDR3 has 16 amino acids. From germline, CDR1 is MNHEY and CDR2 SVGAGI. The CDR3 nucleotides are TGTGCCAGCAGTTACTTTTCTCGGGGGGCCGGGGAGACCCAGTACTTC. It codes for CASSYFSRGAGETQYF.